This T cell receptor (beta chain) was captured by sequencing in a study of T cell responses to AZD1222 COVID-19 vaccine. Libraries were prepared by immunoSEQ multiplex PCR; TCRdb keeps only in-frame clonotypes and omits some of them. The sample consists of about 85,000 clones, around nine tenths of them appearing once. This CDR3 has 17 amino acids. Germline values: CDR1 SGHRS, CDR2 YFSETQ. V lost 0 bases and J lost 2, with 15 bases in between. The receptor comes from an adult in good health. Sequenced here: peripheral blood, sampled on day 0 of AZD1222 vaccination. The V gene is TRBV5-1, the J gene TRBJ1-3; no reliable D call. The CDR3 nucleotides read TGCGCCAGCAGCTTGGTGGCAGGACCACTGGCTGGAAACACCATATATTTT. It translates to CASSLVAGPLAGNTIYF.